This T cell receptor beta chain was documented in a study of human T cells and chemical hapten exposure. TCRdb analysed the RACE reads with MiXCR anew, one entry per CDR3 protein. The sample yields tens of thousands of distinct CDR3 sequences, roughly 10% seen once. Time point defined: patch test 2, 6 weeks after DPC sensitization. Treatment meaning: therapeutic diphenylcyclopropenone sensitization with weekly scalp DPC. CDR1 SGHNT and CDR2 YENEEA come from the germline V gene. The CDR3 has 11 residues. V lost 8 bases and J 2 bases, leaving 5 bases between the germline ends. This clonotype was observed many times.

This material consisted of whole blood, taken in connection with sensitization to the hapten diphenylcyclopropenone (DPC). The rearrangement links TRBV11-3 to TRBJ2-3; no definite D call. The receptor's source is a woman aged 30 to 39 with alopecia areata. Some clones in this sample may be carry-over from other donors' samples. The CDR3 bases are TGTGCCAGCGGGTACACAGATACGCAGTATTTT. It specifies CASGYTDTQYF.